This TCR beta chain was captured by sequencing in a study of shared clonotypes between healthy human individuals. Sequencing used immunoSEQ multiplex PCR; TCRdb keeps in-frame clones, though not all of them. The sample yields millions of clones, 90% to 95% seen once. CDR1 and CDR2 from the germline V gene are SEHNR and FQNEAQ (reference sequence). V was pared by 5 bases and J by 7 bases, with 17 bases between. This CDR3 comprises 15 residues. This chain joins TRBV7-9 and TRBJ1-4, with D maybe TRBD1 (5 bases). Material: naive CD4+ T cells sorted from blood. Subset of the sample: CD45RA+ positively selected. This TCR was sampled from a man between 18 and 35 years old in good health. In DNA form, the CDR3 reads TGTGCCAGCAGCCTTAGGACTCTCGGGGGTGAAAAACTGTTTTTT. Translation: CASSLRTLGGEKLFF.